This entry lists 25 T cell receptor beta chains sequenced from one sample in a study of blood T cell repertoires in COVID-19. Libraries were prepared by immunoSEQ multiplex PCR; TCRdb keeps only in-frame clonotypes and omits some of them. Among about 330,000 clones listed, over 75% were seen once. The sequenced sample consisted of PBMCs or T cells enriched from blood (not recorded which). The receptors shown here come from a woman between 18 and 29 years old who had recovered from COVID-19.

V is TRBV9 and J is TRBJ1-2, with TRBD1 matching 8 bases. With 0 bases clipped from V and 4 bases from J, the junction kept 5 bases outside the gene matches. The CDR3 length is 15 residues. Germline V gives CDR1 SGDLS, CDR2 YYNGEE. The CDR3 here is CASSVGQGLGYGYTF. The CDR3 coding sequence is TGTGCCAGCAGCGTAGGACAGGGGTTAGGCTATGGCTACACCTTC.

This rearrangement joins TRBV28 to TRBJ2-3; a possible D gene is TRBD1 (6 bases). V was pared by 6 bases and J by 3 bases, with 16 bases between. Germline V lookup: CDR1 MDHEN, CDR2 SYDVKM. The CDR3 covers 15 residues. DNA for the CDR3: TGTGCCAGCAGCCAGGGCAGGGGTCGTACAGATACGCAGTATTTT. It is translated as CASSQGRGRTDTQYF.

V and J are TRBV2 and TRBJ1-3, with 8 bases identical to TRBD1. V lost 7 bases and J lost 2; bases outside the gene matches: 7. CDR3 length: 15 amino acids. The germline gives CDR1 SNHLY, CDR2 FYNNEI. The CDR3 nucleotides are TGTGCCAGCACGGGACAGGCGGTTACTGGAAACACCATATATTTT. It translates to CASTGQAVTGNTIYF.

This chain joins TRBV11-2 and TRBJ2-3; 16 bases map to TRBD2. With 4 bases clipped from V and 5 bases from J, the junction kept 12 bases outside the gene matches. CDR1 and CDR2 from the germline V gene are SGHAT and FQNNGV. The CDR3 spans 19 residues. The CDR3 protein is CASSSGLGLAGGQEDTQYF. CDR3 coding DNA: TGTGCCAGCAGCTCAGGACTGGGACTAGCGGGGGGGCAGGAAGATACGCAGTATTTT.

The chain uses TRBV6-1 and TRBJ1-2, with D possibly matching TRBD1 (6 bases). Germline V gene sequence: CDR1 MNHNS, CDR2 SASEGT. The CDR3 has 14 amino acids. Trimming took 3 bases from V and 1 from J, leaving 9 bases between them. CDR3 residues: CASSDSQGNYGYTF. The CDR3 DNA follows: TGTGCCAGCAGTGATTCACAGGGTAACTATGGCTACACCTTC.

The chain uses TRBV11-2 and TRBJ1-2; D not resolved. The CDR3 sequence is 14 residues long. V was cut by 1 base and J by 1 base, with 7 bases left in between. Germline CDR1 and CDR2: SGHAT and FQNNGV. CDR3 loop: CASSLGRVNYGYTF. The CDR3 nucleotides read TGTGCCAGCAGCTTAGGCCGAGTTAACTATGGCTACACCTTC.

V is TRBV5-6 and J is TRBJ1-6; 7 bases line up with TRBD1. The CDR3 has 16 residues. Germline lookup yields CDR1 SGHDT and CDR2 YYEEEE. The V and J ends lost 0 bases and 11 bases, in that order; junction bases with no gene match: 11. The CDR3 DNA reads as TGTGCCAGCAGCTTGGATAGGGGGCGAAGTTCGACACCCCTCCACTTT. Translation gives CASSLDRGRSSTPLHF.

The rearrangement uses TRBV4-1 and TRBJ2-3, with D maybe TRBD2 (6 bases). Per germline, CDR1 MGHRA and CDR2 YSYEKL. The CDR3 is 16 amino acids. V lost 0 bases and J 4 bases, leaving 14 bases between the germline ends. The CDR3 protein is CASSQDPGTLSDTQYF. The CDR3 DNA is TGCGCCAGCAGCCAAGATCCCGGGACTTTATCAGATACGCAGTATTTT.

The rearrangement uses TRBV27 and TRBJ1-2; D is possibly TRBD1 (6 bases). CDR1 and CDR2 from the germline V gene are MNHEY and SMNVEV (reference sequence). The V end lost 6 bases, the J end lost 8 bases, and 13 bases lay between the germline ends. The length of the CDR3 is 12 residues. In nucleotides, the CDR3 is TGTGCCAGCAGCTCAGGGGTTTTCGGCTACACCTTC. It translates to CASSSGVFGYTF.

The V gene is TRBV28, the J gene TRBJ2-1; TRBD2 agrees at 8 bases. The ends lost 6 bases at V and 12 bases at J; junction bases unmatched: 16. CDR3 length: 15 residues. CDR1 and CDR2 from the germline V gene are MDHEN and SYDVKM. The CDR3 nucleotides read TGTGCCAGCAGCCTTAGCGGTAGGGGCCGGGGGGGGCAGTTCTTC. This sequence encodes CASSLSGRGRGGQFF.

The chain recombines TRBV5-1 with TRBJ1-1, with D possibly matching TRBD1 (5 bases). Germline V gives CDR1 SGHRS, CDR2 YFSETQ. The CDR3 spans 13 residues. V lost 4 bases, J lost 1 base, and 8 bases lay in between. The CDR3 nucleotides are TGCGCCAGCAGCCAGGGTTGGAACACTGAAGCTTTCTTT. Protein: CASSQGWNTEAFF.

This clone was found once. V usage is TRBV27 and J usage is TRBJ1-1; 11 bases match TRBD1. The CDR3 runs 16 residues. The V segment lost 8 bases and the J segment 4 bases; nucleotides outside the gene matches: 12. Germline loops: CDR1 MNHEY, CDR2 SMNVEV (reference sequence). The CDR3 sequence: CASASSWGQGGTEAFF. CDR3 bases: TGTGCCAGCGCCTCCTCCTGGGGACAGGGGGGCACTGAAGCTTTCTTT.

This rearrangement joins TRBV28 to TRBJ2-7; 9 nucleotides line up with TRBD1. V lost 5 bases and J lost 1; bases outside the gene matches: 3. Germline CDR1 and CDR2: MDHEN and SYDVKM. This CDR3 has 14 amino acids. The CDR3 loop reads CASSGTGRSYEQYF. In DNA form, the CDR3 reads TGTGCCAGCAGTGGGACAGGGCGATCCTACGAGCAGTACTTC.

The rearrangement links TRBV9 to TRBJ1-6; D call uncertain. CDR3 length: 17 residues. Trimming left V 2 bases short and J 0 bases short, with 12 bases between. CDR1 is SGDLS and CDR2 is YYNGEE in the germline V gene. CDR3 sequence: CASSVGGSSSYNSPLHF. CDR3 DNA: TGTGCCAGCAGCGTTGGAGGTAGCAGCTCCTATAATTCACCCCTCCACTTT.

The gene calls are TRBV30 and TRBJ2-1, with 12 bases identical to TRBD2. With V trimmed by 0 bases and J by 14 bases, 5 bases remained unmatched. The CDR3 consists of 13 residues. Germline loops: CDR1 GTSNPN, CDR2 SVGIG (reference sequence). The DNA of the CDR3 is TGTGCCTGGAGTGTCCGACTAGCGGGAGATGAGTTCTTC. Translated, it gives CAWSVRLAGDEFF.

This clone turned up a few times. The V and J genes are TRBV2 and TRBJ2-2; 9 bases align to TRBD2. The CDR3 has 14 residues. The V gene's germline CDR1 is SNHLY and CDR2 FYNNEI. The trim removed 7 bases at V and 6 bases at J, leaving 6 bases unmatched. CDR3 in DNA: TGTGCCAGCAAGCGGGAGGTGGACTCCGGGGAGCTGTTTTTT. It translates to CASKREVDSGELFF. Full variable domain (rest looked up from reference TRBV2 and TRBJ2-2): EPEVTQTPSHQVTQMGQEVILRCVPISNHLYFYWYRQILGQKVEFLVSFYNNEISEKSEIFDDQFSVERPDGSNFTLKIRSTKLEDSAMYFCASKREVDSGELFFGEGSRLTVL.

The genes are TRBV7-9 and TRBJ1-1; D call uncertain. Trimming cost V 10 bases and J 0 bases, with 9 bases left between them. Looked up from germline, CDR1 is SEHNR and CDR2 is FQNEAQ (reference sequence). The CDR3 loop spans 12 amino acids. The CDR3: CAIGRLNTEAFF. The DNA for the CDR3 is TGTGCCATCGGTCGCCTGAACACTGAAGCTTTCTTT.

The chain links TRBV5-3 to TRBJ1-4; D gene uncertain. TRBV5-3 is annotated as an ORF whose role is uncertain. The CDR3 totals 15 residues. The V gene lost 2 bases and the J gene lost 0 bases, with 8 bases spanning the gap. DNA of the CDR3: TGTGCCAGAAGCTTCCCAACGGCAACTAATGAAAAACTGTTTTTT. Amino acid sequence: CARSFPTATNEKLFF.

This clone was picked up a small number of times. The CDR3 here is CATTPTAGELFF. The CDR3, as DNA: TGTGCCACCACCCCCACGGCCGGGGAGCTGTTTTTT. The rearrangement uses TRBV10-3 and TRBJ2-2; no clear D. The germline CDR1 and CDR2 sequences are ENHRY and SYGVKD. Trimming took off 10 bases at V and 6 bases at J, with 12 bases between the two ends. CDR3 length equals 12 residues.

This clone was found once. This rearrangement joins TRBV5-1 to TRBJ2-7; D is possibly TRBD1 (5 bases). V lost 0 bases to trimming and J lost 3 bases, with 7 bases between them. The CDR3 has 13 amino acids. Per germline, CDR1 SGHRS and CDR2 YFSETQ. CDR3 DNA: TGCGCCAGCAGCTTGGACAGGATCTACGAGCAGTACTTC. This encodes CASSLDRIYEQYF. Full variable domain (missing parts from reference TRBV5-1 and TRBJ2-7): KAGVTQTPRYLIKTRGQQVTLSCSPISGHRSVSWYQQTPGQGLQFLFEYFSETQRNKGNFPGRFSGRQFSNSRSEMNVSTLELGDSALYLCASSLDRIYEQYFGPGTRLTVT.

V is TRBV5-1 and J is TRBJ1-1; the match to TRBD1 covers 10 bases. J gave up 0 bases and V 4 bases, and 6 bases lay outside the gene matches. Germline-derived CDR1 and CDR2 are SGHRS and YFSETQ. The length of the CDR3 is 16 residues. The CDR3 nucleotides are TGCGCCAGCAGCCCCGGGACAGGGGCCTTGAACACTGAAGCTTTCTTT. It codes for CASSPGTGALNTEAFF.

The rearrangement uses TRBV18 and TRBJ2-3; TRBD2 matches 10 bases. Germline loops: CDR1 KGHSH, CDR2 LQKENI. V shed 3 bases and J 0 bases; nucleotides not matched to a gene: 3. The CDR3 is 16 residues long. The CDR3 nucleotides read TGTGCCAGCTCACCTACTAGCGGGGTTAGCACAGATACGCAGTATTTT. Its protein product is CASSPTSGVSTDTQYF.

By sample share, this clone is medium-sized. This same CDR3 is encoded by further DNA sequences in the sample. V gene TRBV28 combines with J gene TRBJ1-6, with TRBD1 matching 8 bases. J was trimmed by 10 bases and V by 6 bases; bases with no gene match: 5. CDR1 is MDHEN and CDR2 is SYDVKM in the germline V gene. This CDR3 is built from 13 residues. CDR3 DNA sequence: TGTGCCAGCAGAACCACAGGGGGATCACCCCTCCACTTT. As protein: CASRTTGGSPLHF.

Only a few counts were recorded for this clone. The rearrangement joins TRBV12-5 to TRBJ1-6; D call uncertain. This CDR3 spans 20 amino acids. From germline, CDR1 is LGHNT and CDR2 FRNRAP. Trimming cost V 2 bases and J 1 base, with 21 bases left between them. The CDR3 loop is CASGLLPGEIPWSYNSPLHF. The CDR3 DNA reads as TGTGCTAGTGGTTTGCTCCCTGGTGAGATACCCTGGTCCTATAATTCACCCCTCCACTTT.

In its sample, this clone was seen a few times. Within the sample, other DNA sequences also encode this same CDR3. The rearrangement uses TRBV9 and TRBJ2-2; D remains ambiguous. The CDR3 is 15 residues long. Germline values: CDR1 SGDLS, CDR2 YYNGEE. The V gene lost 4 bases and the J gene lost 3 bases, with 13 bases spanning the gap. The DNA for the CDR3 is TGTGCCAGCAGCCCCTTGGGCAGCTACACCGGGGAGCTGTTTTTT. This sequence encodes CASSPLGSYTGELFF.